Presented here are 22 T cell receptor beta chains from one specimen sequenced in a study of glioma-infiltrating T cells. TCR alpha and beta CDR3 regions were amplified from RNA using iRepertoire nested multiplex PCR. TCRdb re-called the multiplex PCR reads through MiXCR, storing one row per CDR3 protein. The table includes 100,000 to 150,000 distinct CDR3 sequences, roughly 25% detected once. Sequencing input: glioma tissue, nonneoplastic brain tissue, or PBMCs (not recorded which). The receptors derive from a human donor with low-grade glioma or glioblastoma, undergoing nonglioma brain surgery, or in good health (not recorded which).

The CDR3 DNA reads as TGCGCCAGCAGCTTGCCGCTCTCGCCCCACGAGCAGTACTTC. It yields the protein CASSLPLSPHEQYF. V is TRBV5-1 and J is TRBJ2-7; unclear D gene. This CDR3 has 14 residues. V lost 1 base to trimming and J lost 5 bases, with 13 bases between them. Germline values: CDR1 SGHRS, CDR2 YFSETQ.

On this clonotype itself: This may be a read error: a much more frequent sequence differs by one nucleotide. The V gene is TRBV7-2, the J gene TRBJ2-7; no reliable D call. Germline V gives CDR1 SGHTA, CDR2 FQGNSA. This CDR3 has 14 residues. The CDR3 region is CARSLGIETVEQYF. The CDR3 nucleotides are TGTGCCAGAAGCTTAGGGATTGAGACCGTCGAGCAGTACTTC.

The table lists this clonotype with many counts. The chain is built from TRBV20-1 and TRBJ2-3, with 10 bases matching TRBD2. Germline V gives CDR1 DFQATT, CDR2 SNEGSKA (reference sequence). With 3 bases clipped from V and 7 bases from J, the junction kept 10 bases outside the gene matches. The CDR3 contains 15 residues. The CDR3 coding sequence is TGCAGTGCTAGTCCTAGCGGGGGCTTTGTGCATACGCAGTATTTT. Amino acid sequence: CSASPSGGFVHTQYF.

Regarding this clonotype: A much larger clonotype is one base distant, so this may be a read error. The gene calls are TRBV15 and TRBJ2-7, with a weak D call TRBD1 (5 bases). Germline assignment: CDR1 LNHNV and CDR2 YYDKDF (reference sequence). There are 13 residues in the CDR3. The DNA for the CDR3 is TGTGCCACCAGCGACAGAGATTCCTACGGGCAGTACTTC. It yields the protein CATSDRDSYGQYF.

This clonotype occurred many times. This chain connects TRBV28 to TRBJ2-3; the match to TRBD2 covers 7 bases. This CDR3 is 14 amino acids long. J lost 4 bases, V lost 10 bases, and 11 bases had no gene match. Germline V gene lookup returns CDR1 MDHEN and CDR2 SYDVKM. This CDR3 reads CATARAGASDTQYF. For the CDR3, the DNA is TGTGCCACCGCCCGGGCGGGAGCGTCAGATACGCAGTATTTT.

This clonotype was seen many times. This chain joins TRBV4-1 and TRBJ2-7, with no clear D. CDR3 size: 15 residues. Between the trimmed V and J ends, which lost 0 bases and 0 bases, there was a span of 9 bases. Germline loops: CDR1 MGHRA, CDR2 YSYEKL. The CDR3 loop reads CASSQEELSSYEQYF. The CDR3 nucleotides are TGCGCCAGCAGCCAAGAAGAACTATCCTCCTACGAGCAGTACTTC.

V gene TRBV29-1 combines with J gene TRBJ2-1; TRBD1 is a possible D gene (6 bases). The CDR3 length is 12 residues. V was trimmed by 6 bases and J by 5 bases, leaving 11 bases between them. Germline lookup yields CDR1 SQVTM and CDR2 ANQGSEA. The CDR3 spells CSVLRDNNEQFF. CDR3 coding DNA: TGCAGCGTCCTCCGGGACAACAATGAGCAGTTCTTC.

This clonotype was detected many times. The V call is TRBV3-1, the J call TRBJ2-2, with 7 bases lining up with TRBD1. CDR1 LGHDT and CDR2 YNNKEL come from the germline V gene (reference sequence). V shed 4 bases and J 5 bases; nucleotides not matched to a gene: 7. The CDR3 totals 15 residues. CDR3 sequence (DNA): TGTGCCAGCAGCCCCGAGGGACAGATTACCGGGGAGCTGTTTTTT. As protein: CASSPEGQITGELFF.

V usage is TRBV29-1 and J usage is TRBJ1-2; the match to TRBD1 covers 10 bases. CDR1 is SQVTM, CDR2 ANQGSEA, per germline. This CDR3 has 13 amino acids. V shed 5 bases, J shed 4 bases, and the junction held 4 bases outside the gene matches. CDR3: CSVSGTGVYGYTF. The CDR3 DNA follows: TGCAGCGTTTCCGGGACAGGGGTCTATGGCTACACCTTC.

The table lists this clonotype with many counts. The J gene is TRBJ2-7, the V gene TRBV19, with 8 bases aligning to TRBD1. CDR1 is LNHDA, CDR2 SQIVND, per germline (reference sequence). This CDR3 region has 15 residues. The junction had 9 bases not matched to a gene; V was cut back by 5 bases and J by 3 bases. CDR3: CASSPAQGGFYEQYF. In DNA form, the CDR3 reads TGTGCCAGTAGTCCAGCACAGGGGGGTTTCTACGAGCAGTACTTC. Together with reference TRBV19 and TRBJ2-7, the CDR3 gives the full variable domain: DGGITQSPKYLFRKEGQNVTLSCEQNLNHDAMYWYRQDPGQGLRLIYYSQIVNDFQKGDIAEGYSVSREKKESFPLTVTSAQKNPTAFYLCASSPAQGGFYEQYFGPGTRLTVT.

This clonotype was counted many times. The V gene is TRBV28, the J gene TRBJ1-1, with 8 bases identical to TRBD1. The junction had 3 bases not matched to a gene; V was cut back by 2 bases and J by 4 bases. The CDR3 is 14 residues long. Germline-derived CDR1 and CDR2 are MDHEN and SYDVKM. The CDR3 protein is CASSLRQGATEAFF. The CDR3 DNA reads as TGTGCCAGCAGTTTAAGGCAGGGGGCCACTGAAGCTTTCTTT.

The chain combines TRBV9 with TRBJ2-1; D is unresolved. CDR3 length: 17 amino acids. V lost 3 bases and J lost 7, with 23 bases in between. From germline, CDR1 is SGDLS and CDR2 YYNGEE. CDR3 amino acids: CASSADDGTLLRNEQFF. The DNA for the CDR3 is TGTGCCAGCAGCGCCGATGACGGTACCCTCCTGAGAAATGAGCAGTTCTTC.

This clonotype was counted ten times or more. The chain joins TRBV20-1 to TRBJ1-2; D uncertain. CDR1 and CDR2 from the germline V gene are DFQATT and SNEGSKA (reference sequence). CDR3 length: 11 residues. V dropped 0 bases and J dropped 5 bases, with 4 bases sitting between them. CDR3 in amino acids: CSARDLYGYTF. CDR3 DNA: TGCAGTGCTAGAGATTTGTATGGCTACACCTTC.

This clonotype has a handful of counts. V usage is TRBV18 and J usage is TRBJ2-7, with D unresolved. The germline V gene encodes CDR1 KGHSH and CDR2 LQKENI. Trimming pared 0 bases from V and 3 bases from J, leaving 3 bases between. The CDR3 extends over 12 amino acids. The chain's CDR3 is CASSPPRYEQYF. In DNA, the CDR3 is TGTGCCAGCTCACCACCGCGCTACGAGCAGTACTTC.

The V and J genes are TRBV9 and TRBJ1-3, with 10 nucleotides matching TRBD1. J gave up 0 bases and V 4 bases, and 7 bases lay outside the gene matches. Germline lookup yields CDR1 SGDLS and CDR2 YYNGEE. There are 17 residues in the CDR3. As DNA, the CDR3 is TGTGCCAGCAGCCGTCGACAGGGGGCCATCTCTGGAAACACCATATATTTT. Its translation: CASSRRQGAISGNTIYF. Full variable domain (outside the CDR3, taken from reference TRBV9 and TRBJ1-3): DSGVTQTPKHLITATGQRVTLRCSPRSGDLSVYWYQQSLDQGLQFLIQYYNGEERAKGNILERFSAQQFPDLHSELNLSSLELGDSALYFCASSRRQGAISGNTIYFGEGSWLTVV.

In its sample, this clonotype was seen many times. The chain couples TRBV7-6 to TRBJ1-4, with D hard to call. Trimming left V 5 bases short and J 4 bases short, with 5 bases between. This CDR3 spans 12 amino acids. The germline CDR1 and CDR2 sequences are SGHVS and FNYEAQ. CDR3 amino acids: CASSPFNEKLFF. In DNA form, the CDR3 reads TGTGCCAGCAGCCCCTTTAATGAAAAACTGTTTTTT.

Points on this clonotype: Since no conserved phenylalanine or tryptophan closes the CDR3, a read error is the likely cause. This chain's CDR3 is CASRASGGGRDTQYL. CDR3 in DNA: TGTGCCAGCAGGGCTAGCGGAGGAGGAAGAGATACGCAGTATCTC. This chain links TRBV6-2 or TRBV6-3 with TRBJ2-3; 7 nucleotides agree with TRBD2. This CDR3 contains 15 residues. Germline CDR1 and CDR2: MNHEY and SVGEGT. Germline trimming cut 6 bases from V and 5 bases from J; bases unmatched to any gene: 11.

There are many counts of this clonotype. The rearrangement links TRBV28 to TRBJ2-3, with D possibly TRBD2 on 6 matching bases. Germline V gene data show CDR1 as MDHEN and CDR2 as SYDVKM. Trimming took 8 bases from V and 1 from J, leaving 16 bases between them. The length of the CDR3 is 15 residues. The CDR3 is CASSFGSRGTDTQYF. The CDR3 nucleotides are TGTGCCAGCTCCTTCGGGAGTAGAGGCACAGATACGCAGTATTTT. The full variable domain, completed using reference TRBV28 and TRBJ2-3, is DVKVTQSSRYLVKRTGEKVFLECVQDMDHENMFWYRQDPGLGLRLIYFSYDVKMKEKGDIPEGYSVSREKKERFSLILESASTNQTSMYLCASSFGSRGTDTQYFGPGTRLTVL.

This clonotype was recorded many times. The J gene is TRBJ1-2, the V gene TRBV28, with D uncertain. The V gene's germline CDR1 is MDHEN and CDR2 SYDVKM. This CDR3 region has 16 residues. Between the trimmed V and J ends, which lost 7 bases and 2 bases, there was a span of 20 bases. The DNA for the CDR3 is TGTGCCAGCACGGGGAGGGAAACATTATGGAACTATGGCTACACCTTC. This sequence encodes CASTGRETLWNYGYTF.

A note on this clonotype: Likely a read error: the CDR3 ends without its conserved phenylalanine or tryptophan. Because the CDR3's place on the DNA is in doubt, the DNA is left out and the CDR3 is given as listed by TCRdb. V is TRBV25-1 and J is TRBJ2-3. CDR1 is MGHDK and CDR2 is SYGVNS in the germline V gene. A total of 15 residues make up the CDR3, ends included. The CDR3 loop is CASSILDGSTDTKYI.

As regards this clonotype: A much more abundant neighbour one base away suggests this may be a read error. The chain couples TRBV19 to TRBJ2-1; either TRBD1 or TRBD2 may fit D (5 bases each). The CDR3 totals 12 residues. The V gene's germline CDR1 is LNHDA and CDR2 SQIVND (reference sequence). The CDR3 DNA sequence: TGTGCCGGTAGTATAGAGGGGTATGAGCAGTTCTTC. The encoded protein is CAGSIEGYEQFF. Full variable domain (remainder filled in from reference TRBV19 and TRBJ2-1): DGGITQSPKYLFRKEGQNVTLSCEQNLNHDAMYWYRQDPGQGLRLIYYSQIVNDFQKGDIAEGYSVSREKKESFPLTVTSAQKNPTAFYLCAGSIEGYEQFFGPGTRLTVL.

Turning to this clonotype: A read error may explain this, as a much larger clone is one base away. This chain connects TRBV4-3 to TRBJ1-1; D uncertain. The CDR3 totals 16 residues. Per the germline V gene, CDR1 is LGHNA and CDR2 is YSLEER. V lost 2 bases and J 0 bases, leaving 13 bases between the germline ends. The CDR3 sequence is CASSQLSRSMNTEAFF. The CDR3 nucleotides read TGCGCCAGCAGCCAATTAAGCAGGAGCATGAACACTGAAGCTTTCTTT.